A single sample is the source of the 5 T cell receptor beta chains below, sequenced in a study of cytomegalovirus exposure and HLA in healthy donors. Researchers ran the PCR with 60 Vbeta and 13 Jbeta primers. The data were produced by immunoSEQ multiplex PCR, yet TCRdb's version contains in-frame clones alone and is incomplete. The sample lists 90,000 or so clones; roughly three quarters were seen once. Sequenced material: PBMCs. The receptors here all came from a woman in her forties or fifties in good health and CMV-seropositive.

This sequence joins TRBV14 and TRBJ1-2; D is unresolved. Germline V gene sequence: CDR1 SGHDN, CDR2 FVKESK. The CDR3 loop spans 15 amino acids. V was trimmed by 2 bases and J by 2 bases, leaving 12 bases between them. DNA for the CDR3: TGTGCCAGCAGCCAAACCTCTCGGGAGAACTATGGCTACACCTTC. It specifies CASSQTSRENYGYTF.

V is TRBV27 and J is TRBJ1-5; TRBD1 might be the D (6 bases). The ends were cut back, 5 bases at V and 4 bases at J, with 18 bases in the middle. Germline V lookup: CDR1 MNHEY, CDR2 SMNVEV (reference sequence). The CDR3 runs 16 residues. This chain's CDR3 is CASSAEGGRLNQPQHF. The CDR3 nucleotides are TGTGCCAGCAGTGCCGAGGGGGGGCGGTTGAATCAGCCCCAGCATTTT.

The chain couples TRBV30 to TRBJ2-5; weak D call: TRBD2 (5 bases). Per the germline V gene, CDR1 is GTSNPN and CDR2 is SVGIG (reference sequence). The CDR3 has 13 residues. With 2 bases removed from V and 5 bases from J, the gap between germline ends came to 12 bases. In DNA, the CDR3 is TGTGCCTGGAGTAGGAGGAACGCGGAGACCCAGTACTTC. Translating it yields CAWSRRNAETQYF.

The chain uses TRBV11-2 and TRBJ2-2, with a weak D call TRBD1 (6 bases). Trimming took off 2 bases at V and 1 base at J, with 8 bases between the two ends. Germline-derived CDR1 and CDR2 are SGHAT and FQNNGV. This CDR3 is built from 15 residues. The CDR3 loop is CASSLRGQNTGELFF. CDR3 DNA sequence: TGTGCCAGCAGCTTACGGGGACAGAACACCGGGGAGCTGTTTTTT. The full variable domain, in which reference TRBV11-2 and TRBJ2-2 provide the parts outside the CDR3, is EAGVAQSPRYKIIEKRQSVAFWCNPISGHATLYWYQQILGQGPKLLIQFQNNGVVDDSQLPKDRFSAERLKGVDSTLKIQPAKLEDSAVYLCASSLRGQNTGELFFGEGSRLTVL.

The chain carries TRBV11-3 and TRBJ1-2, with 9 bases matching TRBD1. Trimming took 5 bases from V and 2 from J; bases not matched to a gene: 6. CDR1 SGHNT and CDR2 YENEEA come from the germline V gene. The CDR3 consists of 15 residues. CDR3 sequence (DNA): TGTGCCAGCAGCCCCTCGGGACAGGGAAACTATGGCTACACCTTC. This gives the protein CASSPSGQGNYGYTF. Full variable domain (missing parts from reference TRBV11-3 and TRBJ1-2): EAGVVQSPRYKIIEKKQPVAFWCNPISGHNTLYWYLQNLGQGPELLIRYENEEAVDDSQLPKDRFSAERLKGVDSTLKIQPAELGDSAVYLCASSPSGQGNYGYTFGSGTRLTVV.